A single sample is the source of the 6 T cell receptor beta chains below, sequenced in a study of yellow fever vaccine responses in identical twins. TCRdb recomputed calls from the RT-PCR reads with MiXCR, one row per CDR3 protein. Of some 14,000 distinct CDR3 sequences listed, approximately 84% are singletons. The sequencing used T cells from blood (PBMCs), unsorted or a sorted subset (not recorded which), collected before or after yellow fever vaccination (not recorded which). All receptors come from a woman younger than 30 who received the yellow fever vaccine.

The V call is TRBV5-1, the J call TRBJ2-5; no reliable D call. Germline CDR1 SGHRS, CDR2 YFSETQ. The CDR3 runs to 13 residues. V was pared by 4 bases and J by 0 bases, with 7 bases between. CDR3 residues: CASSLQYQETQYF. CDR3 nucleotides: TGCGCCAGCAGCCTTCAGTACCAAGAGACCCAGTACTTC.

This clonotype was picked up a small number of times. The V and J genes are TRBV2 and TRBJ2-7; D is perhaps TRBD1 (5 bases). This CDR3 spans 14 amino acids. CDR1 is SNHLY, CDR2 FYNNEI, per germline. Deletions cut 5 bases from V and 3 bases from J, with 14 bases between. CDR3 sequence (DNA): TGTGCCAGCAGTACACAGGAGACATACTACGAGCAGTACGTC. Its protein is CASSTQETYYEQYV.

This chain connects TRBV28 to TRBJ1-1, with D unclear. Trimming shortened V by 5 bases and J by 1 base, and 8 bases separated the two germline ends. The CDR3 extends over 13 amino acids. CDR1 is MDHEN and CDR2 is SYDVKM in the germline V gene. CDR3 nucleotides: TGTGCCAGCAGTCTCCCGGGGAACACTGAAGCTTTCTTT. As protein: CASSLPGNTEAFF.

This clonotype appeared once. V is TRBV3-1 and J is TRBJ2-3; D may be TRBD1 (5 bases). Germline-derived CDR1 and CDR2 are LGHDT and YNNKEL (reference sequence). V was cut by 4 bases and J by 2 bases, with 7 bases left in between. The CDR3 is 13 amino acids. CDR3 DNA: TGTGCCAGCAGCCGGACACCCACAGATACGCAGTATTTT. This translates into CASSRTPTDTQYF.

This clonotype was seen only once. V is TRBV12-3 or TRBV12-4 and J is TRBJ1-2; D perhaps matches TRBD1 (5 bases). V gave up 1 base and J gave up 9 bases, with 15 bases separating them. The CDR3 contains 14 residues. In DNA, the CDR3 is TGTGCCAGCAGTTTAGGTCAGGGCGCATACAGCTACACCTTC. It encodes CASSLGQGAYSYTF.

This chain connects TRBV29-1 to TRBJ1-1; possibly TRBD1 for D (6 bases). V was cut by 4 bases and J by 4 bases, with 13 bases left in between. CDR1 SQVTM and CDR2 ANQGSEA come from the germline V gene. The CDR3 is made up of 13 amino acids. The CDR3 spells CSVVGGLSTEAFF. CDR3 DNA sequence: TGCAGCGTTGTCGGGGGCCTTTCCACTGAAGCTTTCTTT.